This T cell receptor beta chain was recorded in a study of cytomegalovirus exposure and HLA in healthy donors. About the research overall: The platform used for the 120 or so validation repertoires matched that of the 666 first-cohort repertoires, a later analysis reported.

Trimming removed 7 bases at V and 4 bases at J, with 13 bases between. Germline V gene data show CDR1 as LNHDA and CDR2 as SQIVND (reference sequence). The CDR3 sequence is 13 residues long. Only in-frame clones appear in the TCRdb table, and some are missing; sequencing was by immunoSEQ multiplex PCR. This sample carries about 160,000 clones, roughly nine tenths of them seen once, and the ten largest clones take 4.5% to 7%. The V gene is TRBV19, the J gene TRBJ1-2; possible D gene TRBD1, 5 bases. The specimen sequenced was PBMCs. This receptor was identified in a woman under 40 in good health and CMV-seronegative. This CDR3 is CASIRGAGYGYTF. The CDR3 DNA is TGTGCCAGTATACGTGGGGCCGGCTATGGCTACACCTTC.